This T cell receptor (beta chain) was identified in a study of Tregs in tolerant kidney transplant recipients. Regarding the study as a whole: The most relevant donor-specific Treg TCRbeta repertoire apparently came from expansion with activated donor B cells. Antigen-driven expansion was suggested because donor-specific Tregs expanded more than all Tregs in tolerant patients. For some patients, primers changed over time, blocking nucleotide-level comparison.

Trimming took 6 bases from V and 6 from J, leaving 33 bases between them. Germline V CDR1 and CDR2: ENHRY, SYGVKD. The CDR3 spans 20 residues. Related graft donors supplied nonmyeloablative bone marrow transplants, and mixed chimerism was transient. Notes on this clone: The antigen is unknown.

Sequencing used immunoSEQ multiplex PCR; TCRdb keeps in-frame clones, though not all of them. The data contain 100,000 or so clones, over 85% of them singletons. The rearrangement links TRBV10-3 to TRBJ2-1; tentative D call: TRBD1 (5 bases). Sequences were derived from CD4+ T cells from blood (PBMCs), sampled 12 months after the transplant. The source of this sequence is a human patient who received a combined kidney and bone marrow transplant. Some T cells here may be from the graft donor. The CDR3 here is CAISYNDWVGFSGAVNEQFF. The CDR3 DNA sequence: TGTGCCATCAGCTACAACGACTGGGTCGGGTTTAGTGGGGCGGTCAATGAGCAGTTCTTC.